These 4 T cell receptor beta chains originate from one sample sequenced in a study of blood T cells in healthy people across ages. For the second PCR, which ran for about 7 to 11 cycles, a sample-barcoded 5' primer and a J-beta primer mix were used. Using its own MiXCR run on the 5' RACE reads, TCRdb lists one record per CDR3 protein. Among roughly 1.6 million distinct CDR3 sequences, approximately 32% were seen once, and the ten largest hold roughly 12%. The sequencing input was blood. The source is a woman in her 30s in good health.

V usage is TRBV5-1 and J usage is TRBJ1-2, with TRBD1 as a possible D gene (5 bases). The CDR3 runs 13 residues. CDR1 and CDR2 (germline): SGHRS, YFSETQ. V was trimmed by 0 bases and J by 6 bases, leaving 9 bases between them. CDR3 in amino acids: CASSLVRAHGYTF. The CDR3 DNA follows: TGCGCCAGCAGCTTGGTCAGGGCCCATGGCTACACCTTC.

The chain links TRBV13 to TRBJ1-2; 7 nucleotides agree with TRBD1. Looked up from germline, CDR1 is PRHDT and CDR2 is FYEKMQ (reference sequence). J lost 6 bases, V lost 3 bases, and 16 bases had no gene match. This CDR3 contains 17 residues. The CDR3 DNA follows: TGTGCCAGCAGCTTCGGCAGTTTCGGGGACAGCTCGGATGGCTACACCTTC. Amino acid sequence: CASSFGSFGDSSDGYTF.

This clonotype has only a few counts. The CDR3 reads CASSKGKGNEQYF. The CDR3 DNA reads as TGTGCCAGCAGCAAAGGTAAAGGGAACGAGCAGTACTTC. The chain recombines TRBV21-1 with TRBJ2-7. TRBV21-1 is a pseudogene. The CDR3 is made up of 13 amino acids.

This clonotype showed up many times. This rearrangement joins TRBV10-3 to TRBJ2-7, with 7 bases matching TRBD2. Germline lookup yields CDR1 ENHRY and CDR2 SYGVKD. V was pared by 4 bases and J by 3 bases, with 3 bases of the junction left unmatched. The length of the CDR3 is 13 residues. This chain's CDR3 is CAISASGVYEQYF. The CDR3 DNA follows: TGTGCCATCAGTGCGAGCGGGGTCTACGAGCAGTACTTC.